This TCR beta chain was recovered during a study of blood T cell repertoires in COVID-19. The CDR3 covers 14 residues. V was pared by 0 bases and J by 2 bases, with 7 bases between. CDR1 is LNHNV, CDR2 YYDKDF, per germline (reference sequence). Method: immunoSEQ multiplex PCR; TCRdb's copy keeps in-frame clones and lacks some. This sample has 150,000 to 200,000 clones, with around 82% found just once. The chain couples TRBV15 to TRBJ1-2; TRBD1 is a possible D gene (5 bases). The clonotype originates from a man aged 60 to 75 with active or convalescent COVID-19. The sequenced sample consisted of peripheral blood. CDR3 region: CATSRDQGNYGYTF. Here the CDR3 DNA reads TGTGCCACCAGCAGAGACCAGGGAAACTATGGCTACACCTTC.